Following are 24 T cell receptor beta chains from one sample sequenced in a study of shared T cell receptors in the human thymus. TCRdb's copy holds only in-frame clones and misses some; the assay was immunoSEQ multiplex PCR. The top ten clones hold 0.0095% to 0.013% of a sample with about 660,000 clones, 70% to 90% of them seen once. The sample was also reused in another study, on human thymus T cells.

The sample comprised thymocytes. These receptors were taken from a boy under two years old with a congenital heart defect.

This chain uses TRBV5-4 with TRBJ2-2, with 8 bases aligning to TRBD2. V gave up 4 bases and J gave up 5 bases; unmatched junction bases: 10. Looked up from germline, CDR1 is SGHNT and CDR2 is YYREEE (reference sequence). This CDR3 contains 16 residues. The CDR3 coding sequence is TGTGCCAGCAGCCCGCCCGAGAGCGGGAGAACCGGGGAGCTGTTTTTT. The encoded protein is CASSPPESGRTGELFF.

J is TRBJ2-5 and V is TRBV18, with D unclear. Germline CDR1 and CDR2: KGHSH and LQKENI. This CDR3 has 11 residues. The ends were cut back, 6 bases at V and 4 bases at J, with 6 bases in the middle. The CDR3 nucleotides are TGTGCCAGCTCTCCGGGAGAGACCCAGTACTTC. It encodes CASSPGETQYF.

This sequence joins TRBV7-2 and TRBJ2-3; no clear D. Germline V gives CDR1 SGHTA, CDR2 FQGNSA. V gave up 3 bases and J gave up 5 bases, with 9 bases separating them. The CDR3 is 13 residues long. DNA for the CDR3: TGTGCCAGCAGCTTTCAACCCGGAGATACGCAGTATTTT. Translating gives CASSFQPGDTQYF. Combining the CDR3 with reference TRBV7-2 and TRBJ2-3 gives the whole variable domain GAGVSQSPSNKVTEKGKDVELRCDPISGHTALYWYRQSLGQGLEFLIYFQGNSAPDKSGLPSDRFSAERTGGSVSTLTIQRTQQEDSAVYLCASSFQPGDTQYFGPGTRLTVL.

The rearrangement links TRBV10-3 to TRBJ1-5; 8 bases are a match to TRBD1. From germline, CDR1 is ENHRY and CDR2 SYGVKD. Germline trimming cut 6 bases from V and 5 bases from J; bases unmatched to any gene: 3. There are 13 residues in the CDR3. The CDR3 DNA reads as TGTGCCATCAGGGGACAGGCATATCAGCCCCAGCATTTT. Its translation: CAIRGQAYQPQHF.

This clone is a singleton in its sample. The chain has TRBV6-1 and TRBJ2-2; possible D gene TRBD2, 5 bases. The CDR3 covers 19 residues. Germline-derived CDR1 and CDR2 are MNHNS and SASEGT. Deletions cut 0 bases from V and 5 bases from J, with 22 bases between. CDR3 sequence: CASSEAPKDCTRQTGELFF. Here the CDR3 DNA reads TGTGCCAGCAGTGAAGCCCCAAAGGACTGCACACGTCAGACCGGGGAGCTGTTTTTT.

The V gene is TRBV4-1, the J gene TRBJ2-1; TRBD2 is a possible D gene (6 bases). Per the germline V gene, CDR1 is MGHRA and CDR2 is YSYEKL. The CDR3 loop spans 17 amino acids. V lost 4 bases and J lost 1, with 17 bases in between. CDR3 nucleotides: TGCGCCAGCAGCCGACCTGGGGGGATTGGGTCCTACAATGAGCAGTTCTTC. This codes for CASSRPGGIGSYNEQFF.

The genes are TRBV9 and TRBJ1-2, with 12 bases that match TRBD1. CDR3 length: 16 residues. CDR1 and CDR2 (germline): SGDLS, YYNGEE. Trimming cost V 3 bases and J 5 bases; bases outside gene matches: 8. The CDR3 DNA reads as TGTGCCAGCAGCGCCAGACCGGGACAGGGGGCTTATGGCTACACCTTC. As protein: CASSARPGQGAYGYTF.

The CDR3 DNA sequence: TGTGCCAGCAGTTTGCGACGACGGAGATACGAGCAGTACTTC. This encodes CASSLRRRRYEQYF. This chain joins TRBV28 and TRBJ2-7; the D is unclear. This CDR3 region has 14 residues. Germline CDR1 MDHEN, CDR2 SYDVKM. V dropped 3 bases and J dropped 4 bases, with 13 bases sitting between them.

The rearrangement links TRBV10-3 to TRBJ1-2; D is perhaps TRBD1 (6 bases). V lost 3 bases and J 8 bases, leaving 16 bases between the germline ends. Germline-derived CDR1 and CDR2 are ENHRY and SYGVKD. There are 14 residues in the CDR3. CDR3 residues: CAISEPGAPEGYTF. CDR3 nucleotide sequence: TGTGCCATCAGTGAACCAGGGGCTCCTGAAGGCTACACCTTC.

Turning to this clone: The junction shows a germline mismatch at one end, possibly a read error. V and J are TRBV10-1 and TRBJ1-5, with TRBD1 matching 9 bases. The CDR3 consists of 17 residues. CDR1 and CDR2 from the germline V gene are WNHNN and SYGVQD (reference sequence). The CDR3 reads CASIEYRGLRSNQPQHF. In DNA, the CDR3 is TGCGCCAGCATTGAGTACAGGGGGCTGAGAAGCAATCAGCCCCAGCATTTT.

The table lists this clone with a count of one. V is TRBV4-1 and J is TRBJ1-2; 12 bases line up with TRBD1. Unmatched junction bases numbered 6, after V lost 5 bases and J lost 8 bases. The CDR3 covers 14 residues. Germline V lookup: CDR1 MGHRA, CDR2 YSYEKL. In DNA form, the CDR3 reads TGCGCCAGCAGCACGGGACAGGGGGCGTGGGGCTACACCTTC. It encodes CASSTGQGAWGYTF.

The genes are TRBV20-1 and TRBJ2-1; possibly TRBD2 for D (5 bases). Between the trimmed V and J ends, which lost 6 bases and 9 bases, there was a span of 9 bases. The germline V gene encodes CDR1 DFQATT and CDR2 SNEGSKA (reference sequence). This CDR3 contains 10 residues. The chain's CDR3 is CSAGASEQFF. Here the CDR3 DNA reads TGCAGTGCGGGAGCGAGTGAGCAGTTCTTC.

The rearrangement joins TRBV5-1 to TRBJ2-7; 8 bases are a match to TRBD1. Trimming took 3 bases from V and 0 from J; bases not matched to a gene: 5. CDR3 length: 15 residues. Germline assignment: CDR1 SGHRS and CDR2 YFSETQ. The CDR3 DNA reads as TGCGCCAGCAGCTGGGGACAGGATTTCTCCTACGAGCAGTACTTC. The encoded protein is CASSWGQDFSYEQYF.

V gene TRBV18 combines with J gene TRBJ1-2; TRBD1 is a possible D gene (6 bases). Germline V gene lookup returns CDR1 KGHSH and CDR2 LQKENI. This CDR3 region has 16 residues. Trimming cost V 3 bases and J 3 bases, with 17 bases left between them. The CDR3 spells CASSPPSRTEYYGYTF. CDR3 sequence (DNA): TGTGCCAGCTCACCGCCATCAAGGACAGAGTACTATGGCTACACCTTC.

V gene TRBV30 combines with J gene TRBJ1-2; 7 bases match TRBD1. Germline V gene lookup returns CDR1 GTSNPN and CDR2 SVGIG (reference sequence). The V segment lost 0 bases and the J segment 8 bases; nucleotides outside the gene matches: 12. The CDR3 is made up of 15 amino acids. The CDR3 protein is CAWSVRDSRAGGYTF. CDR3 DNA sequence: TGTGCCTGGAGTGTAAGGGACAGTCGGGCTGGGGGCTACACCTTC.

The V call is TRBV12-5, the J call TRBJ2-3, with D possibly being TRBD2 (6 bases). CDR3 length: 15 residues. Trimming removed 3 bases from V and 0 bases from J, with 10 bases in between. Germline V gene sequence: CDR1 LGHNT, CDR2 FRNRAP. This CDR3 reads CASGFGGSSTDTQYF. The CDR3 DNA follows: TGTGCTAGTGGTTTTGGGGGGTCTAGCACAGATACGCAGTATTTT.

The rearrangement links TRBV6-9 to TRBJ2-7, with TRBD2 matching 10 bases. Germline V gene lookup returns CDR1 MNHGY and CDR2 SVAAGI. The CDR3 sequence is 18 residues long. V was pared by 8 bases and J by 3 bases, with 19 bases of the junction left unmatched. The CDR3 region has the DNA TGTGCCAGCGAATGCGGTACTAGCGGGAAGTATTGGGGCTACGAGCAGTACTTC. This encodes CASECGTSGKYWGYEQYF.

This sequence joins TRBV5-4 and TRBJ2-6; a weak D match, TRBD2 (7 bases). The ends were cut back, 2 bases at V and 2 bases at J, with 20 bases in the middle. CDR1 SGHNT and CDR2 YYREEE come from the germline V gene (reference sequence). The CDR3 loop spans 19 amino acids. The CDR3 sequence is CASSFRQNRGAPGANVLTF. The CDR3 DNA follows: TGTGCCAGCAGCTTTCGGCAGAACCGGGGGGCGCCTGGGGCCAACGTCCTGACTTTC.

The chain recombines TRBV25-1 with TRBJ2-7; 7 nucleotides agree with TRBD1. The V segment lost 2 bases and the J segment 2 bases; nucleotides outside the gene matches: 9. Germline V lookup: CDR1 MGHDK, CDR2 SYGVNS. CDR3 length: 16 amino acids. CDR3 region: CASSERGTGVPYEQYF. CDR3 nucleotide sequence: TGTGCCAGCAGTGAAAGGGGTACAGGGGTCCCCTACGAGCAGTACTTC.

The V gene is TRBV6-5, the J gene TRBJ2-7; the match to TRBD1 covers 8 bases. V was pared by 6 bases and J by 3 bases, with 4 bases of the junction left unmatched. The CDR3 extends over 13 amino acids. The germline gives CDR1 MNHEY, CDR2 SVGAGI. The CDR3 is CASRTGAIYEQYF. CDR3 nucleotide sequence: TGTGCCAGCAGGACAGGGGCAATCTACGAGCAGTACTTC.

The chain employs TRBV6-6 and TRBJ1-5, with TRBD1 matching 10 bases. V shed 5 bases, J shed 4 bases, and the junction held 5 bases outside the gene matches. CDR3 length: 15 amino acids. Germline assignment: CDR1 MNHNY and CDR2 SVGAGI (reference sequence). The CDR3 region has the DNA TGTGCCAGCAGTATGGACAGGGGGGTAAATCAGCCCCAGCATTTT. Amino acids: CASSMDRGVNQPQHF.

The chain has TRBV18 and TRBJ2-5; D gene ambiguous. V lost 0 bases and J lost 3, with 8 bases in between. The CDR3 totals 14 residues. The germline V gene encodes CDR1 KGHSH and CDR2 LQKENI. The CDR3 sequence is CASSPPTQKETQYF. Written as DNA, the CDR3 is TGTGCCAGCTCACCACCGACACAAAAAGAGACCCAGTACTTC.

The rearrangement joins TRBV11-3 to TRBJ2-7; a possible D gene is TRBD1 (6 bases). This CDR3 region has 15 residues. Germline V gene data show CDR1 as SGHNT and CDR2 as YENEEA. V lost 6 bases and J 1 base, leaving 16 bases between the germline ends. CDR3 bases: TGTGCCAGCAGTCATAGACGGGACACATCCTACGAGCAGTACTTC. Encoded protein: CASSHRRDTSYEQYF. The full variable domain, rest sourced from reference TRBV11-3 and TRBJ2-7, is EAGVVQSPRYKIIEKKQPVAFWCNPISGHNTLYWYLQNLGQGPELLIRYENEEAVDDSQLPKDRFSAERLKGVDSTLKIQPAELGDSAVYLCASSHRRDTSYEQYFGPGTRLTVT.

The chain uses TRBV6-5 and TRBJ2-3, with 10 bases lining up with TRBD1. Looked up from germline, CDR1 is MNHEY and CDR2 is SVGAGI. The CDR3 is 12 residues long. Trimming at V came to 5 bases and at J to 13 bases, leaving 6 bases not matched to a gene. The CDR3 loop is CASSRDRGRKYF. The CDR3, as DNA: TGTGCCAGCAGTCGAGACAGGGGGCGGAAGTATTTT.